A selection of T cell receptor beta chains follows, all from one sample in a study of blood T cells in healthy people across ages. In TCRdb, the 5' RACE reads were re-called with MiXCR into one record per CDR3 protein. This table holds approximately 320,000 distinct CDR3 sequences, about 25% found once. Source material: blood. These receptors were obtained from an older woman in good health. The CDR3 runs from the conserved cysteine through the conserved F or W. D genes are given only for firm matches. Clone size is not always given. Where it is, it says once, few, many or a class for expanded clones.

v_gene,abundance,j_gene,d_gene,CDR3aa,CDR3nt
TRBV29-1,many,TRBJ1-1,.,CSAGTEAFF,TGCAGCGCTGGGACAGAAGCTTTCTTT
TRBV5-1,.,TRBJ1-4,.,CASSLGGDWEKLFF,TGCGCCAGCAGCTTGGGCGGAGATTGGGAAAAACTGTTTTTT
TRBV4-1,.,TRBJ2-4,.,CASSQESQNIRYF,TGCGCCAGCAGCCAAGAGTCACAAAACATTCGGTACTTC
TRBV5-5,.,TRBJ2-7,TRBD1,CASSLRGDRGNNEQYF,TGTGCCAGCAGCTTGAGGGGGGACAGGGGGAACAACGAGCAGTACTTC
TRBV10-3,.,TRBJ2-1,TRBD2,CAISESPSGGTNEQFF,TGTGCCATCAGTGAGTCCCCCAGCGGGGGAACTAATGAGCAGTTCTTC
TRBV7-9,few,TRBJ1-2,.,CASSLTTLEITDGYTF,TGTGCCAGCAGTCTAACCACACTAGAGATTACGGATGGCTACACCTTC
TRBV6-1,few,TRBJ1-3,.,CASSEIVGRGNTIYF,TGTGCCAGCAGTGAGATCGTGGGCCGTGGAAACACCATATATTTT
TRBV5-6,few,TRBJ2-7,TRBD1,CASSTRQGAYEQYF,TGTGCCAGCAGCACTCGACAGGGGGCCTACGAGCAGTACTTC
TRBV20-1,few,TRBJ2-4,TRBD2,CSAPSGRWAKNIQYF,TGCAGTGCTCCGAGCGGGAGGTGGGCCAAAAACATTCAGTACTTC
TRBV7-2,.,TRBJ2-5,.,CASSIGGPVWETQYF,TGTGCCAGCAGCATCGGGGGGCCAGTCTGGGAGACCCAGTACTTC
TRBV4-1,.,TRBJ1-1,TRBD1,CASSRQGWDTEAFF,TGCGCCAGCAGCCGACAGGGTTGGGACACTGAAGCTTTCTTT
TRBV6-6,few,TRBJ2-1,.,CASSRSDNEQFF,TGTGCCAGCTCCAGGTCGGACAATGAGCAGTTCTTC
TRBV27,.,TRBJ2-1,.,CASTDKSHEQFF,TGTGCCAGCACCGATAAGAGCCATGAGCAGTTCTTC
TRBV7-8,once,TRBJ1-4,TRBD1,CVSSSGGMDEKLFF,TGTGTCAGCAGCTCAGGGGGCATGGACGAAAAACTGTTTTTT
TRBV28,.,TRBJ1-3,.,CAGSLESGNTIYF,TGTGCCGGCAGTTTAGAGTCCGGAAACACCATATATTTT
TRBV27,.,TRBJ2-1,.,CANHRIGRGYNEQFF,TGTGCCAACCATCGCATCGGGCGAGGCTACAATGAGCAGTTCTTC
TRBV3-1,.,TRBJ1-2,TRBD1,CASSVTGGRAGYTF,TGTGCCAGCAGCGTAACAGGGGGCCGAGCTGGCTACACCTTC
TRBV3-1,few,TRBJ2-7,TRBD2,CASSQAGTRRGEQYF,TGTGCCAGCAGCCAAGCCGGGACTAGAAGGGGCGAGCAGTACTTC
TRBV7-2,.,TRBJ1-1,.,CASSLEAHSTEAFF,TGTGCCAGCAGCTTGGAAGCTCACTCCACTGAAGCTTTCTTT
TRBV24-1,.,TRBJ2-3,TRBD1,CATSDHRGPTDTQYF,TGTGCCACCAGTGATCACAGGGGCCCCACAGATACGCAGTATTTT
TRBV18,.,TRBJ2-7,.,CASSSRESYEQYF,TGTGCCAGCTCCTCCAGGGAGTCCTACGAGCAGTACTTC
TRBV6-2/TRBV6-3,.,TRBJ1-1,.,CASSYRGNTEAFF,TGTGCCAGCAGTTACAGGGGTAACACTGAAGCTTTCTTT
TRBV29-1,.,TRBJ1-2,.,CSVSGAESNYGYTF,TGCAGCGTTAGTGGGGCAGAATCTAACTATGGCTACACCTTC
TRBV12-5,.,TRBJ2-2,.,CASGLIGANLNTGELFF,TGTGCTAGTGGTTTGATCGGGGCTAACCTGAACACCGGGGAGCTGTTTTTT
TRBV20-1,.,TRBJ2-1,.,CSARDQVYPQFF,TGCAGTGCTAGAGATCAGGTTTACCCCCAGTTCTTC
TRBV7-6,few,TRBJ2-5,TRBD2,CASSFGTSGEHQETQYF,TGTGCCAGCAGCTTCGGGACTAGCGGGGAACACCAAGAGACCCAGTACTTC
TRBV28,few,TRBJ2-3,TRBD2,CASNPAGLTDTQYF,TGTGCCAGCAATCCAGCGGGACTCACAGATACGCAGTATTTT
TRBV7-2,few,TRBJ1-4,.,CASGSPNEKLFF,TGTGCCAGCGGGTCGCCGAATGAAAAACTGTTTTTT